Here is one T cell receptor beta chain with its context. Clones were sequenced by immunoSEQ multiplex PCR, and TCRdb holds only the in-frame ones, with some missing. The sample records approximately 170,000 clones, 85% to 90% being singletons. These data come from a study of blood T cell repertoires in COVID-19. Per germline, CDR1 KGHSH and CDR2 LQKENI. The CDR3 is 12 amino acids. The ends lost 4 bases at V and 13 bases at J; junction bases unmatched: 8. Sequencing was performed on peripheral blood. The V and J genes are TRBV18 and TRBJ1-2; 8 positions agree with TRBD1. This TCR came from a woman between 70 and 85 years old with acute or convalescent COVID-19. The CDR3 here is CASSLSTGAGTF. The CDR3 DNA reads TGTGCCAGCTCACTCTCGACAGGGGCAGGCACCTTC.